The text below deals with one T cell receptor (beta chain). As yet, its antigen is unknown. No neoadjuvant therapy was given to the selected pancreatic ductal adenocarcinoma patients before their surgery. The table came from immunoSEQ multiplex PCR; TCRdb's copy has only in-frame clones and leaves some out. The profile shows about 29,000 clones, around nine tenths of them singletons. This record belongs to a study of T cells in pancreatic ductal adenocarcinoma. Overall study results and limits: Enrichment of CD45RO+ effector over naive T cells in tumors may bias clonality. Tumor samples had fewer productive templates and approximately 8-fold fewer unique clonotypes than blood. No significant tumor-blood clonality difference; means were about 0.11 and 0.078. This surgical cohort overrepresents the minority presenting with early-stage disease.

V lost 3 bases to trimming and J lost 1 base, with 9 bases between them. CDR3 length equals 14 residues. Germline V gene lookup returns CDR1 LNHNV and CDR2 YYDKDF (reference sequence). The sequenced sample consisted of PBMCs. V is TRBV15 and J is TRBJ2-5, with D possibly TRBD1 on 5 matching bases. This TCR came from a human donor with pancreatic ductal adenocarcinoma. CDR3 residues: CATSSFDSQETQYF. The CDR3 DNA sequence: TGTGCCACCAGCAGCTTTGACAGCCAAGAGACCCAGTACTTC.